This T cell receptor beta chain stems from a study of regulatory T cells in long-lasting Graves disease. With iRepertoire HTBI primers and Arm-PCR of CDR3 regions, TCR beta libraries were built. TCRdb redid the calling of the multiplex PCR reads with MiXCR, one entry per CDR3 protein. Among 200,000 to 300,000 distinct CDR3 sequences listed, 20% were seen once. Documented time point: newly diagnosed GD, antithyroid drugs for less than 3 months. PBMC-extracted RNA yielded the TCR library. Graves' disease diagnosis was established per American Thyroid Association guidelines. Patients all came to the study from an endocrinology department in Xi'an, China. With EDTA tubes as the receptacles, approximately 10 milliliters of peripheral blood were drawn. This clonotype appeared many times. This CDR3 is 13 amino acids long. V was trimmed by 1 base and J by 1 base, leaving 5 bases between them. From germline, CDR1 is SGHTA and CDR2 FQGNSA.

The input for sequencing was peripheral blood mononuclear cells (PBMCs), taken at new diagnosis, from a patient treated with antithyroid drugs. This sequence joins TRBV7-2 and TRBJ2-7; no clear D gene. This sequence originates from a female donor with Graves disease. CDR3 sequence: CASSLDMSYEQYF. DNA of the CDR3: TGTGCCAGCAGCTTAGACATGTCCTACGAGCAGTACTTC.